This TCR beta chain was identified during a study of blood T cell repertoires in COVID-19. Study-wide background: Nucleic acid was either cDNA or gDNA, and it came from T cells, B-cell-depleted T cells, or PBMCs.

In the study's own analysis: Using reference gene primer amplification, nucleated cell counts were estimated. Assay: immunoSEQ multiplex PCR; the TCRdb copy retains only in-frame clones and omits some. V, J and clone size are taken as reported in that table, and D and trimming were inferred from the DNA itself. The data show 200,000 to 250,000 clones, with 86% seen just once and 3% to 4.5% held by the top ten. Clinical history reported by participants formed the basis on which cohorts were assigned. The CDR3 contains 12 residues. V lost 0 bases, J lost 9 bases, and 4 bases lay in between. Germline V lookup: CDR1 SGHRS, CDR2 YFSETQ.

The V gene is TRBV5-1, the J gene TRBJ1-6; the D is unclear. The TCR originated in a woman in her 40s with acute COVID-19. The sample was PBMCs or T cells enriched from blood (not recorded which). The chain's CDR3 is CASSLDTSPLHF. CDR3 bases: TGCGCCAGCAGCTTGGACACTTCACCCCTCCACTTT.